Listed below are T cell receptor beta chains from one sample, sequenced in a study of PD-1 blockade in classical Hodgkin lymphoma. The method was immunoSEQ multiplex PCR; TCRdb's version includes in-frame clones alone and lacks a portion of them. The sample holds 29,000 or so clones, about 76% seen once. Sequenced here: peripheral blood mononuclear cells (PBMCs), sampled before the second cycle of nivolumab. The receptors stem from a human donor with classical Hodgkin lymphoma. The CDR3 runs from the conserved cysteine through the conserved F or W. Each record gives: V gene, D gene, J gene, clone size, CDR3 DNA, CDR3 protein. A D gene is named only where the DNA matches it firmly. The size of a clone is reported for some rows only, either as once, few or many, or as a class for expanded clones.

TRBV29-1	NA	TRBJ2-5	once	TGCAGCGTTGGACACCCGCGGGAGACCCAGTACTTC	CSVGHPRETQYF
TRBV19	TRBD1	TRBJ2-4	NA	TGTGCCAGCCTGACAGGGCGAGGGGTTCAGTACTTC	CASLTGRGVQYF
TRBV27	NA	TRBJ2-1	NA	TGTGCCAGCAGTTTGAACTTCTACAATGAGCAGTTCTTC	CASSLNFYNEQFF
TRBV30	TRBD1	TRBJ1-6	NA	TGTGCCTGGGGGTGGCAGGGGGCTGTTAATTCACCCCTCCACTTT	CAWGWQGAVNSPLHF
TRBV7-2	NA	TRBJ1-1	NA	TGTGCCAGCAGCTCTAGGGTTAGTAACACTGAAGCTTTCTTT	CASSSRVSNTEAFF
TRBV6-5	NA	TRBJ1-1	NA	TGTGCCAGCAGTTACGGCGGGGGCAGCACTGAAGCTTTCTTT	CASSYGGGSTEAFF
TRBV7-2	NA	TRBJ2-3	NA	TGTGCCAGCAGCTTAGCGTGGGCAGATACGCAGTATTTT	CASSLAWADTQYF
TRBV30	TRBD1	TRBJ2-3	NA	TGTGCCTGGAGTTGGGGACAGGGGTTAGATACGCAGTATTTT	CAWSWGQGLDTQYF
TRBV10-3	TRBD1	TRBJ2-6	NA	TGTGCCATCCGGGACAGAGTTGAGGCCAACGTCCTGACTTTC	CAIRDRVEANVLTF
TRBV7-9	NA	TRBJ1-5	NA	TGTGCCAGCAGCTTAGAAGATCAGCCCCAGCATTTT	CASSLEDQPQHF
TRBV12-2	NA	TRBJ2-3	few	TGTGCAAGTCGCCCTCCAAAAGTCACAGATACGCAGTATTTT	CASRPPKVTDTQYF
TRBV7-2	NA	TRBJ1-5	NA	TGCGCCAGCAGCCGATTTGGGACGGAGACTGTCTATCAGCCCCAGCATTTT	CASSRFGTETVYQPQHF
TRBV19	NA	TRBJ1-4	NA	TGTGCCAGTAGCCCCCGCCTAGGTAATGAAAAACTGTTTTTT	CASSPRLGNEKLFF
TRBV9	TRBD1	TRBJ2-7	medium-sized	TGTGCCAGCAGCGTAGCAGATAGGGGGCTTTCTGGCGAGCAGTACTTC	CASSVADRGLSGEQYF
TRBV5-8	NA	TRBJ1-2	NA	TGCGCCAGCAGCCTAGGGACACCCAAGGAGTATGGCTACACCTTC	CASSLGTPKEYGYTF
TRBV7-9	TRBD2	TRBJ2-1	few	TGTGCCAGCAGCCCCGGACTAGCGGGGGGGCCTGGGTATGAGCAGTTCTTC	CASSPGLAGGPGYEQFF
TRBV5-4	NA	TRBJ2-6	once	TGTGCCAGCAGCTTGATGGGGAGCTCTGGGGCCAACGTCCTGACTTTC	CASSLMGSSGANVLTF
TRBV6-1	NA	TRBJ1-6	NA	TGTGCCAGCACCTGGAGAGGGGGTAATTCACCCCTCCACTTT	CASTWRGGNSPLHF
TRBV9	TRBD1	TRBJ1-6	NA	TGTGCCAGCAGCGTAGCAGGCCAGGGGGCTAATTCACCCCTCCACTTT	CASSVAGQGANSPLHF
TRBV28	NA	TRBJ2-1	NA	TGTGCCACGCGACTCGCCCTGCAGTTCTTC	CATRLALQFF
TRBV5-4	NA	TRBJ2-7	few	TGTGCCAGCAGCCGCGACAGCGAGCAGTACTTC	CASSRDSEQYF
TRBV11-2	NA	TRBJ2-3	NA	TGTGCCAGCAGCTGGGACTCTTCGAATACGCAGTATTTT	CASSWDSSNTQYF
TRBV19	NA	TRBJ2-7	few	TGTGCCAGTAGTCGAACTGACAGTTTCTACGAGCAGTACTTC	CASSRTDSFYEQYF
TRBV7-8	NA	TRBJ1-5	medium-sized	TGTGCCAGCAGCGATTACCGTCAGCCCCAGCATTTT	CASSDYRQPQHF
TRBV7-2	TRBD1	TRBJ1-6	NA	TGTGCCAGCAGCTCTAACCCACAGACAGGGAAACCCCTCCACTTT	CASSSNPQTGKPLHF
TRBV5-4	TRBD2	TRBJ2-1	NA	TGTGCCAGCAGCTTCGAACTAGCGGGGGGGCACGGTTATGAGCAGTTCTTC	CASSFELAGGHGYEQFF
TRBV7-9	NA	TRBJ1-6	NA	TGTGCCAGCAGCTCACCGTCGGGACCGATTAATTCACCCCTCCACTTT	CASSSPSGPINSPLHF
TRBV4-3	NA	TRBJ2-7	NA	TGCGCCAGCAGCCAAGGGACACTCACCTACGAGCAGTACTTC	CASSQGTLTYEQYF
TRBV9	NA	TRBJ1-1	NA	TGTGCCAGCAGCCCCCCTGGCGGGAGCACTGAAGCTTTCTTT	CASSPPGGSTEAFF
TRBV4-2	TRBD1	TRBJ2-3	NA	TGTGCCAGCAGCCAAGAAGGGGGCGGATCCACCACAGATACGCAGTATTTT	CASSQEGGGSTTDTQYF
TRBV30	TRBD1	TRBJ2-3	NA	TGTGCCTGGACAGGGACAGGTGGCACAGATACGCAGTATTTT	CAWTGTGGTDTQYF
TRBV5-6	TRBD1	TRBJ1-4	NA	TGTGCCAGCAGCATCCGGGACAGGGGTGAAAAACTGTTTTTT	CASSIRDRGEKLFF
TRBV11-3	TRBD2	TRBJ2-7	NA	TGTGCCAGCAGCCCCCGCGCGGGGGGCGAGCAGTACTTC	CASSPRAGGEQYF
TRBV7-8	NA	TRBJ2-7	few	TGTGCCAGCAGCTTAGAGGCAATAGACGAGCAGTACTTC	CASSLEAIDEQYF
TRBV5-1	NA	TRBJ1-1	NA	TGCGCCAGCAGCTTCGCAGGGGCCCAGAGGACTGAAGCTTTCTTT	CASSFAGAQRTEAFF
TRBV5-6	NA	TRBJ1-6	NA	TGTGCCAGCAGCCTAACAGCAGGCTATAATTCACCCCTCCACTTT	CASSLTAGYNSPLHF
TRBV4-1	TRBD2	TRBJ2-5	NA	TGCGCCAGCAGCCATGGGACTAGCGGACTTCAAGAGACCCAGTACTTC	CASSHGTSGLQETQYF
TRBV5-4	NA	TRBJ2-3	NA	TGTGCCAGCACGCAAGGGTTGGGGAGTGGAGCCACAGATACGCAGTATTTT	CASTQGLGSGATDTQYF
TRBV4-1	NA	TRBJ2-3	NA	TGCGCCAGCAGCCAACCGACACCTCCTGACACAGATACGCAGTATTTT	CASSQPTPPDTDTQYF
TRBV6-5	NA	TRBJ1-1	once	TGTGCCAGCAGTTTTCAGGGTCCTGTGAACACTGAAGCTTTCTTT	CASSFQGPVNTEAFF
TRBV7-2	TRBD1	TRBJ2-3	NA	TGTGCCAGCAGCTTAGGAGATGGACAGGGGAGTACGCAGTATTTT	CASSLGDGQGSTQYF